This passage covers 26 T cell receptor beta chains from one sample sequenced in a study of T cell changes during pregnancy in multiple sclerosis. The data were produced by immunoSEQ multiplex PCR, yet TCRdb's version contains in-frame clones alone and is incomplete. Of 50,000 or so clones listed, about nine tenths are singletons. The sample was CD8+ T cells from peripheral blood mononuclear cells, taken after pregnancy. All receptors come from a female donor with multiple sclerosis, enrolled in a pregnancy study.

This chain connects TRBV27 to TRBJ2-7; D possibly corresponds to TRBD1 (6 bases). CDR3 length equals 12 residues. Trimming shortened V by 3 bases and J by 6 bases, and 9 bases separated the two germline ends. Germline V lookup: CDR1 MNHEY, CDR2 SMNVEV (reference sequence). The CDR3 is CASSFGGGEQYF. The CDR3 region has the DNA TGTGCCAGCAGTTTTGGGGGCGGCGAGCAGTACTTC.

This clone was counted only a few times. This chain connects TRBV29-1 to TRBJ2-6, with a weak D call TRBD2 (5 bases). CDR3 length equals 14 residues. The germline V and J ends were trimmed by 6 bases and 5 bases, with 14 bases remaining between them. Germline values: CDR1 SQVTM, CDR2 ANQGSEA. The CDR3 nucleotides are TGCAGCGTGGGGAGCACGGACCGGGCCAACGTCCTGACTTTC. This gives the protein CSVGSTDRANVLTF.

Only one count was recorded for this clone. The chain joins TRBV27 to TRBJ2-1; 12 bases are a match to TRBD2. V shed 0 bases and J 9 bases; nucleotides not matched to a gene: 9. CDR1 and CDR2 from the germline V gene are MNHEY and SMNVEV (reference sequence). This CDR3 comprises 17 residues. CDR3 DNA: TGTGCCAGCAGTTTATCGACTAGCGGGGGCCCCTGGAGTGAGCAGTTCTTC. It encodes CASSLSTSGGPWSEQFF.

The genes are TRBV4-1 and TRBJ1-1; the D is unclear. Looked up from germline, CDR1 is MGHRA and CDR2 is YSYEKL. The V and J ends lost 2 bases and 0 bases respectively, with 7 bases between them. This CDR3 has 14 residues. CDR3 amino acids: CASSQTTLNTEAFF. Written as DNA, the CDR3 is TGCGCCAGCAGCCAAACGACACTGAACACTGAAGCTTTCTTT.

The rearrangement uses TRBV7-6 and TRBJ1-5; D is ambiguous. This CDR3 is built from 14 residues. The V gene lost 5 bases and the J gene lost 6 bases, with 14 bases spanning the gap. Germline V gives CDR1 SGHVS, CDR2 FNYEAQ. CDR3 loop: CASSQSYRSQPQHF. The DNA of the CDR3 is TGTGCCAGCAGCCAATCATATCGGTCTCAGCCCCAGCATTTT.

The chain carries TRBV7-6 and TRBJ1-4; 7 bases line up with TRBD1. The CDR3 covers 14 residues. Germline V gene sequence: CDR1 SGHVS, CDR2 FNYEAQ. After removal of 5 bases from V and 7 bases from J, the junction contained 7 bases not matched to a gene. The CDR3 DNA sequence: TGTGCCAGCAGCAAAGGGGGCGCTGGTGAAAAACTGTTTTTT. Translation: CASSKGGAGEKLFF. Combining the CDR3 with reference TRBV7-6 and TRBJ1-4 gives the whole variable domain GAGVSQSPRYKVTKRGQDVALRCDPISGHVSLYWYRQALGQGPEFLTYFNYEAQQDKSGLPNDRFSAERPEGSISTLTIQRTEQRDSAMYRCASSKGGAGEKLFFGSGTQLSVL.

The genes are TRBV9 and TRBJ2-2; TRBD2 might be the D (5 bases). Germline lookup yields CDR1 SGDLS and CDR2 YYNGEE. V dropped 0 bases and J dropped 5 bases, with 8 bases sitting between them. CDR3 length: 14 residues. DNA of the CDR3: TGTGCCAGCAGCGTAGAGAGGGAAACCGGGGAGCTGTTTTTT. It encodes CASSVERETGELFF.

This chain joins TRBV2 and TRBJ1-2, with TRBD1 identical over 9 bases. The CDR3 runs 14 residues. CDR1 and CDR2 from the germline V gene are SNHLY and FYNNEI. V trimming: 7 bases; J trimming: 6 bases; junction bases outside the gene matches: 9. The CDR3 DNA follows: TGTGCCAGCAATCAACAGGGGGCGCTTAATGGCTACACCTTC. Translated: CASNQQGALNGYTF.

This clone was seen just once. The chain recombines TRBV25-1 with TRBJ2-7, with no clear D. V was shortened by 4 bases and J by 4 bases, with 11 bases between the two germline ends. The germline V gene encodes CDR1 MGHDK and CDR2 SYGVNS. The CDR3 is 13 amino acids. CDR3 in DNA: TGTGCCAGCAGTGTCTCAGAGAGGTACGAGCAGTACTTC. It encodes CASSVSERYEQYF.

The rearrangement joins TRBV29-1 to TRBJ2-7; D perhaps matches TRBD2 (6 bases). The CDR3 length is 12 residues. Trimming shortened V by 7 bases and J by 3 bases, and 13 bases separated the two germline ends. CDR1 and CDR2 (germline): SQVTM, ANQGSEA. The CDR3, as DNA: TGCAGCGGTTACACGGGGGACTACGAGCAGTACTTC. This sequence encodes CSGYTGDYEQYF.

This rearrangement joins TRBV19 to TRBJ1-5, with D maybe TRBD1 (6 bases). The germline gives CDR1 LNHDA, CDR2 SQIVND (reference sequence). Between the trimmed V and J ends, which lost 4 bases and 4 bases, there was a span of 17 bases. This CDR3 spans 16 amino acids. The CDR3 here is CASSTDSGAGNQPQHF. The CDR3 DNA is TGTGCCAGTAGTACTGACTCAGGGGCGGGTAATCAGCCCCAGCATTTT.

This sequence joins TRBV7-9 and TRBJ2-7, with D uncertain. This CDR3 spans 13 amino acids. V lost 5 bases and J lost 7, with 15 bases in between. CDR1 SEHNR and CDR2 FQNEAQ come from the germline V gene (reference sequence). In DNA form, the CDR3 reads TGTGCCAGCAGCCCCCCCCCGACTGGGGAGCAGTACTTC. Protein product: CASSPPPTGEQYF.

The rearrangement joins TRBV7-9 to TRBJ2-1; weak D call: TRBD2 (5 bases). V lost 1 base to trimming and J lost 8 bases, with 9 bases between them. This CDR3 is 13 amino acids long. Looked up from germline, CDR1 is SEHNR and CDR2 is FQNEAQ (reference sequence). CDR3 sequence: CASSLGLAHEQFF. CDR3 bases: TGTGCCAGCAGCTTAGGTCTAGCACATGAGCAGTTCTTC.

This clone has only one observation. This CDR3 is CASSLGPGSEAFF. The CDR3 DNA reads TGTGCCAGCAGCTTGGGGCCGGGGTCTGAAGCTTTCTTT. The gene calls are TRBV5-6 and TRBJ1-1; D is ambiguous. The CDR3 has 13 amino acids. The germline CDR1 and CDR2 sequences are SGHDT and YYEEEE. V was pared by 0 bases and J by 6 bases, with 9 bases between. Full variable domain (outside the CDR3, taken from reference TRBV5-6 and TRBJ1-1): DAGVTQSPTHLIKTRGQQVTLRCSPKSGHDTVSWYQQALGQGPQFIFQYYEEEERQRGNFPDRFSGHQFPNYSSELNVNALLLGDSALYLCASSLGPGSEAFFGQGTRLTVV.

This clone was seen many times. The genes are TRBV9 and TRBJ1-1, with D possibly being TRBD1 (6 bases). The V gene's germline CDR1 is SGDLS and CDR2 YYNGEE. The CDR3 contains 15 residues. V gave up 4 bases and J gave up 5 bases, with 18 bases separating them. CDR3 sequence (DNA): TGTGCCAGCAGCCCGACCGGGGGGGCTGGAACTGAAGCTTTCTTT. Translated, it gives CASSPTGGAGTEAFF.

This sequence joins TRBV9 and TRBJ1-1; D may be TRBD1 (5 bases). The CDR3 contains 15 residues. Per germline, CDR1 SGDLS and CDR2 YYNGEE. V was shortened by 3 bases and J by 4 bases, with 16 bases between the two germline ends. CDR3 amino acids: CASSATWRGGTEAFF. The CDR3 DNA follows: TGTGCCAGCAGCGCAACGTGGAGGGGAGGCACTGAAGCTTTCTTT.

The chain couples TRBV7-3 to TRBJ2-2, with 12 bases matching TRBD2. The V gene end was trimmed by 5 bases and the J gene end by 1 base; junction bases not matched to a gene: 5. There are 17 residues in the CDR3. The germline gives CDR1 SGHTA, CDR2 FQGTGA. CDR3 coding DNA: TGTGCCAGCAGCCCTTTGACTAGCGGGGGGAACACCGGGGAGCTGTTTTTT. Encoded protein: CASSPLTSGGNTGELFF.

CDR3 coding DNA: TGCGCCAGCAGCTTGGAAATGGTCGGGGGATCCTACGAGCAGTACTTC. This codes for CASSLEMVGGSYEQYF. The V call is TRBV5-1, the J call TRBJ2-7; TRBD2 is a possible D gene (6 bases). Germline V lookup: CDR1 SGHRS, CDR2 YFSETQ. The V end was cut by 0 bases, the J end by 1 base, with 14 bases between. The CDR3 spans 16 residues. Full variable domain (missing parts from reference TRBV5-1 and TRBJ2-7): KAGVTQTPRYLIKTRGQQVTLSCSPISGHRSVSWYQQTPGQGLQFLFEYFSETQRNKGNFPGRFSGRQFSNSRSEMNVSTLELGDSALYLCASSLEMVGGSYEQYFGPGTRLTVT.

This clone was seen once. The V and J genes are TRBV19 and TRBJ2-7, with 10 bases aligning to TRBD2. The CDR3 is made up of 15 amino acids. The V gene end was trimmed by 8 bases and the J gene end by 2 bases; junction bases not matched to a gene: 9. CDR1 is LNHDA and CDR2 is SQIVND in the germline V gene (reference sequence). CDR3 DNA: TGTGCCAGTGGGGGTGTAGCGGGGGGCACCTACGAGCAGTACTTC. Its protein product is CASGGVAGGTYEQYF.

The J gene is TRBJ2-2, the V gene TRBV2; D is uncertain. Germline loops: CDR1 SNHLY, CDR2 FYNNEI. The ends were cut back, 3 bases at V and 2 bases at J, with 13 bases in the middle. The CDR3 has 16 amino acids. CDR3 sequence: CASSDSKHRNTGELFF. CDR3 sequence (DNA): TGTGCCAGCAGTGACTCCAAGCACAGAAACACCGGGGAGCTGTTTTTT.

The chain has TRBV6-4 and TRBJ2-3; 8 bases are shared with TRBD2. This CDR3 has 16 amino acids. V lost 2 bases to trimming and J lost 5 bases; unmatched junction nucleotides: 9. From germline, CDR1 is MRHNA and CDR2 SNTAGT. The DNA of the CDR3 is TGTGCCAGCAGTGACCCAACGGGGGGGGGCCGAGATACGCAGTATTTT. Translating it yields CASSDPTGGGRDTQYF.

This chain uses TRBV5-8 with TRBJ1-2, with 7 bases that match TRBD1. The J segment lost 7 bases and the V segment lost 2 bases, leaving 8 bases of the junction unmatched. Per the germline V gene, CDR1 is SGHTS and CDR2 is YDEGEE. This CDR3 contains 14 residues. CDR3: CASSFVEGAGGYTF. Written as DNA, the CDR3 is TGTGCCAGCAGCTTTGTTGAGGGGGCCGGTGGCTACACCTTC. Full variable domain (rest looked up from reference TRBV5-8 and TRBJ1-2): EAGVTQSPTHLIKTRGQQATLRCSPISGHTSVYWYQQALGLGLQFLLWYDEGEERNRGNFPPRFSGRQFPNYSSELNVNALELEDSALYLCASSFVEGAGGYTFGSGTRLTVV.

The chain carries TRBV5-5 and TRBJ2-1; D is perhaps TRBD1 (5 bases). This CDR3 is 18 amino acids long. Germline CDR1 is SGHKS and CDR2 is YYEKEE (reference sequence). With 4 bases removed from V and 7 bases from J, the gap between germline ends came to 27 bases. CDR3 coding DNA: TGTGCCAGCAGCGGGATGGTGGGGCGCACTGAGAGGTGGAATGAGCAGTTCTTC. Translated, it gives CASSGMVGRTERWNEQFF.

This clone was seen a single time. This sequence joins TRBV2 and TRBJ2-3; 10 bases map to TRBD2. The CDR3 is made up of 14 amino acids. With V trimmed by 6 bases and J by 4 bases, 4 bases remained unmatched. Germline V gene lookup returns CDR1 SNHLY and CDR2 FYNNEI. The CDR3 here is CASRPAGGPDTQYF. In DNA form, the CDR3 reads TGTGCCAGCAGACCAGCGGGGGGGCCAGATACGCAGTATTTT.

The V call is TRBV9, the J call TRBJ1-1; 7 nucleotides align to TRBD1. The germline V gene encodes CDR1 SGDLS and CDR2 YYNGEE. The CDR3 loop spans 14 amino acids. V shed 4 bases, J shed 4 bases, and the junction held 7 bases outside the gene matches. CDR3 loop: CASSPRAGGTEAFF. In DNA form, the CDR3 reads TGTGCCAGCAGCCCTCGGGCAGGGGGCACTGAAGCTTTCTTT. Variable domain in full (rest from reference TRBV9 and TRBJ1-1): DSGVTQTPKHLITATGQRVTLRCSPRSGDLSVYWYQQSLDQGLQFLIQYYNGEERAKGNILERFSAQQFPDLHSELNLSSLELGDSALYFCASSPRAGGTEAFFGQGTRLTVV.

This chain joins TRBV19 and TRBJ1-1; the D is unclear. Germline values: CDR1 LNHDA, CDR2 SQIVND (reference sequence). V was pared by 6 bases and J by 4 bases, with 18 bases between. There are 15 residues in the CDR3. For the CDR3, the DNA is TGTGCCAGTAGCCCCCCCGTGTCCGCGGGCACTGAAGCTTTCTTT. Protein product: CASSPPVSAGTEAFF.